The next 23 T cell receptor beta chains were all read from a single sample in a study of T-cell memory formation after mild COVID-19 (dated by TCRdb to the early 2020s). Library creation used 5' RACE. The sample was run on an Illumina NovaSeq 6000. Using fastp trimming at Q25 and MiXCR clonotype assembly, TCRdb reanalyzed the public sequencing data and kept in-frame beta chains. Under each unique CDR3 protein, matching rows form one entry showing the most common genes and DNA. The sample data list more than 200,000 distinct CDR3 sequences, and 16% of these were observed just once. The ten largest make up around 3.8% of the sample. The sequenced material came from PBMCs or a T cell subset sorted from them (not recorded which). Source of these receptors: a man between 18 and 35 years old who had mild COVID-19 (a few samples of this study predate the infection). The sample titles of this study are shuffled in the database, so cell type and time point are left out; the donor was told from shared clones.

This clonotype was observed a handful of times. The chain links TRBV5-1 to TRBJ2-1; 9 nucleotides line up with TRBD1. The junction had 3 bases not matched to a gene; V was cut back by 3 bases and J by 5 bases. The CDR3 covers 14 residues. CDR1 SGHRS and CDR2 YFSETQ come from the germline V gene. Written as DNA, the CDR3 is TGCGCCAGCAGCTGGGGGGACAGGGACAATGAGCAGTTCTTC. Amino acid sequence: CASSWGDRDNEQFF.

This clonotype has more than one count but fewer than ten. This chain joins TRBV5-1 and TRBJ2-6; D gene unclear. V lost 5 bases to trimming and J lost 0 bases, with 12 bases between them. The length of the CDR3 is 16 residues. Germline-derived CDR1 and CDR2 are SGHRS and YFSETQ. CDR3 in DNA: TGCGCCAGCAGTCCGAGACAAGACTCTGGGGCCAACGTCCTGACTTTC. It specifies CASSPRQDSGANVLTF.

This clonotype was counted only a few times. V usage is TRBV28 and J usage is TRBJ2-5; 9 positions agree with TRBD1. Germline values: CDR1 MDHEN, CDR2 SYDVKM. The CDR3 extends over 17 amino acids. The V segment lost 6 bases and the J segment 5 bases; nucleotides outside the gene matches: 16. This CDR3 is CASSSPLGGQGGETQYF. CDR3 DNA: TGTGCCAGCAGCTCCCCCCTGGGGGGACAGGGTGGGGAGACCCAGTACTTC.

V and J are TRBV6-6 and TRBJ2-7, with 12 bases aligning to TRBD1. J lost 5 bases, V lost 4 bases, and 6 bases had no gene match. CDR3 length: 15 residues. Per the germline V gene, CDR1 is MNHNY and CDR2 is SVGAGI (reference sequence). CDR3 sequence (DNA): TGTGCCAGCAGTTCGGGACAGGGGGCCGGCAACGAGCAGTACGTC. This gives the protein CASSSGQGAGNEQYV.

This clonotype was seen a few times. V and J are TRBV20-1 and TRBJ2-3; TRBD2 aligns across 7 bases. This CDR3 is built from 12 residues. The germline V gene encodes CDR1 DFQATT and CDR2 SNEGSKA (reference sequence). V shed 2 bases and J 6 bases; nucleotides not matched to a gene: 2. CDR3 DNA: TGCAGTGCTAGACGGGAGGCGGATACGCAGTATTTT. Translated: CSARREADTQYF.

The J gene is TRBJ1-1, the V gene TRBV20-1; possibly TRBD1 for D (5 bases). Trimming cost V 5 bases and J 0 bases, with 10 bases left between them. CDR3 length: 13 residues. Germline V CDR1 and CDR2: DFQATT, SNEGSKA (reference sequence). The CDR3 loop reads CSAGGRMNTEAFF. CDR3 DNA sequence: TGCAGTGCTGGGGGACGGATGAACACTGAAGCTTTCTTT.

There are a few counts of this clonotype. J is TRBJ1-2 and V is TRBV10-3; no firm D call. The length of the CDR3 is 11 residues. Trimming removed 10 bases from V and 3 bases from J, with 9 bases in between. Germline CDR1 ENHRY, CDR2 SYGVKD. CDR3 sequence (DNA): TGTGCCACCGCAGAATACTATGGCTACACCTTC. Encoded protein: CATAEYYGYTF.

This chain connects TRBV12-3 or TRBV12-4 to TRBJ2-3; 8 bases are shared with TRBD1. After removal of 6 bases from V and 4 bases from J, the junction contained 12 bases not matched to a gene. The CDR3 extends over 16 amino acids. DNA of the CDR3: TGTGCCAGCAGACCGGGGACAGGTCGTGGTCCAGATACGCAGTATTTT. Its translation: CASRPGTGRGPDTQYF.

The CDR3 DNA sequence: TGTGCCAGCAGCGACACAGGGATGGAGACCCAGTACTTC. Its translation is CASSDTGMETQYF. V usage is TRBV9 and J usage is TRBJ2-5; tentative D call: TRBD1 (6 bases). Germline V gene data show CDR1 as SGDLS and CDR2 as YYNGEE. This CDR3 region has 13 residues. V was shortened by 3 bases and J by 5 bases, with 11 bases between the two germline ends.

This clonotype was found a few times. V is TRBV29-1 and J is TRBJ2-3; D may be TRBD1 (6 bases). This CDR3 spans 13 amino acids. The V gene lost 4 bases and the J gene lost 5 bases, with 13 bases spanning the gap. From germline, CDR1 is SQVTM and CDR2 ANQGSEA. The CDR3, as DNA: TGCAGCGTTGGTACAGGGCAGGGAGATACGCAGTATTTT. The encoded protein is CSVGTGQGDTQYF.

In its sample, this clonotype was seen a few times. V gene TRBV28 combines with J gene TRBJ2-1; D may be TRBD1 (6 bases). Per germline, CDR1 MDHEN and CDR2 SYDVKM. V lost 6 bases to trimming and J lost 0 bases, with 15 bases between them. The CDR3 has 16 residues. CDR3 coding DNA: TGTGCCAGCAGGCATCCAGGGGTGAGCTCCTACAATGAGCAGTTCTTC. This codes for CASRHPGVSSYNEQFF.

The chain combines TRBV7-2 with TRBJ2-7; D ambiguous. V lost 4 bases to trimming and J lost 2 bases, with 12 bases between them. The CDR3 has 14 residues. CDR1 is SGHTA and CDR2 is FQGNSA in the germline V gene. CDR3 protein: CASSSQDGTYEQYF. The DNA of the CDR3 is TGTGCCAGCAGCTCTCAGGACGGAACCTACGAGCAGTACTTC.

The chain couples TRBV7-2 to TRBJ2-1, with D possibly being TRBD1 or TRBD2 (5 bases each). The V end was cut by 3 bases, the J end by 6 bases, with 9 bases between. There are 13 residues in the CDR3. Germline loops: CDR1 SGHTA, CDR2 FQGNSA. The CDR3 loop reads CASSFWGTNEQFF. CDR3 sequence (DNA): TGTGCCAGCAGCTTTTGGGGGACCAATGAGCAGTTCTTC. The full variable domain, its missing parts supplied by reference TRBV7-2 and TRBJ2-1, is GAGVSQSPSNKVTEKGKDVELRCDPISGHTALYWYRQSLGQGLEFLIYFQGNSAPDKSGLPSDRFSAERTGGSVSTLTIQRTQQEDSAVYLCASSFWGTNEQFFGPGTRLTVL.

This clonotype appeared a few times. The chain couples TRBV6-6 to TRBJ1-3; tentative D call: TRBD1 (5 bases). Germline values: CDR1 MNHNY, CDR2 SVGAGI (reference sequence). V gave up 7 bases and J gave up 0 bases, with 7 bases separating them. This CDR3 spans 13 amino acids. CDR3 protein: CASKGTSGNTIYF. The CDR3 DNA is TGTGCCAGCAAGGGGACCTCTGGAAACACCATATATTTT.

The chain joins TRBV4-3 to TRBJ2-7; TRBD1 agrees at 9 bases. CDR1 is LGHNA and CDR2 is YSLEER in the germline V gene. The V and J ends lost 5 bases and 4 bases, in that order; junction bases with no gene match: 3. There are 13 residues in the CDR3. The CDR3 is CASSRDREYEQYF. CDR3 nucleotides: TGCGCCAGCAGCAGGGACAGGGAGTACGAGCAGTACTTC.

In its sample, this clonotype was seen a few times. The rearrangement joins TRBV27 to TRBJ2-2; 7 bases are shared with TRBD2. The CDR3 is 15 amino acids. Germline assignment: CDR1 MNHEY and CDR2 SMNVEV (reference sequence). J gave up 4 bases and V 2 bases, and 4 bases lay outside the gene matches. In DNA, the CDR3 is TGTGCCAGCAGTTTAGGGGGGGACGTCACCGGGGAGCTGTTTTTT. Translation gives CASSLGGDVTGELFF.

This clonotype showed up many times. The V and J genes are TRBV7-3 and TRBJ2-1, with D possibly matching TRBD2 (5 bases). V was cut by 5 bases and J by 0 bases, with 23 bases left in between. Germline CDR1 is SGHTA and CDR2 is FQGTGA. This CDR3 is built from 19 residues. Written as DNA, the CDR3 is TGTGCCAGCAGCCCATATGCCCCCAGGACTTTATACTCCTACAATGAGCAGTTCTTC. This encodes CASSPYAPRTLYSYNEQFF.

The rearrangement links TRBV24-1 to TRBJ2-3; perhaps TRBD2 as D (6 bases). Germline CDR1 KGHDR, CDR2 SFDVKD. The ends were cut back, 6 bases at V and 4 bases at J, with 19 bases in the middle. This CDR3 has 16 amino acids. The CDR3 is CATSNSGTASADTQYF. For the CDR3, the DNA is TGTGCCACCAGTAACTCTGGGACTGCAAGTGCAGATACGCAGTATTTT.

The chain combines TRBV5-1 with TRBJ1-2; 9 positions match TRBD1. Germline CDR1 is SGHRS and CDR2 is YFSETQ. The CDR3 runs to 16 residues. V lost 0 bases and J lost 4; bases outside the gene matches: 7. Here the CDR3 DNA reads TGCGCCAGCAGCTTGGCCCTGACAGGGGGAATCTATGGCTACACCTTC. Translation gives CASSLALTGGIYGYTF.

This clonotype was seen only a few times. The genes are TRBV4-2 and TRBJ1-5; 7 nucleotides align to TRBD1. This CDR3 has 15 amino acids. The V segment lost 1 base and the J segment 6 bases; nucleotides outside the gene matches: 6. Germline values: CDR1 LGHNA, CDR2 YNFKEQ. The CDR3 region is CASSQGLEGAQPQHF. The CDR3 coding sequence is TGTGCCAGCAGCCAAGGGCTGGAGGGGGCTCAGCCCCAGCATTTT.

CDR3 protein: CASSPAGLAGRETQYF. The CDR3 nucleotides read TGCGCCAGCAGCCCAGCGGGACTAGCGGGAAGAGAGACCCAGTACTTC. The rearrangement links TRBV4-3 to TRBJ2-5; 13 bases fit TRBD2. This CDR3 region has 16 residues. Germline V gene lookup returns CDR1 LGHNA and CDR2 YSLEER. The trim removed 4 bases at V and 4 bases at J, leaving 6 bases unmatched.

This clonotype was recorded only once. Here the CDR3 reads CASSYYGATGYTF. CDR3 sequence (DNA): TGTGCCAGCAGTTACTATGGGGCCACTGGCTACACCTTC. The V call is TRBV6-5, the J call TRBJ1-2; D perhaps matches TRBD1 (5 bases). The germline gives CDR1 MNHEY, CDR2 SVGAGI. The germline V and J ends were trimmed by 1 base and 7 bases, with 10 bases remaining between them. This CDR3 is 13 amino acids long.

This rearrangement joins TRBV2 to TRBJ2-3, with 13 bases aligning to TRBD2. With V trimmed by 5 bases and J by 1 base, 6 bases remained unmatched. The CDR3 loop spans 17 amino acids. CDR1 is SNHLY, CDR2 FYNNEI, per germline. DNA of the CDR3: TGTGCCAGCAGTCCCTCAGGACTAGCGGGGGGCACAGATACGCAGTATTTT. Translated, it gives CASSPSGLAGGTDTQYF. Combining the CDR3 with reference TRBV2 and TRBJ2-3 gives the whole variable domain EPEVTQTPSHQVTQMGQEVILRCVPISNHLYFYWYRQILGQKVEFLVSFYNNEISEKSEIFDDQFSVERPDGSNFTLKIRSTKLEDSAMYFCASSPSGLAGGTDTQYFGPGTRLTVL.